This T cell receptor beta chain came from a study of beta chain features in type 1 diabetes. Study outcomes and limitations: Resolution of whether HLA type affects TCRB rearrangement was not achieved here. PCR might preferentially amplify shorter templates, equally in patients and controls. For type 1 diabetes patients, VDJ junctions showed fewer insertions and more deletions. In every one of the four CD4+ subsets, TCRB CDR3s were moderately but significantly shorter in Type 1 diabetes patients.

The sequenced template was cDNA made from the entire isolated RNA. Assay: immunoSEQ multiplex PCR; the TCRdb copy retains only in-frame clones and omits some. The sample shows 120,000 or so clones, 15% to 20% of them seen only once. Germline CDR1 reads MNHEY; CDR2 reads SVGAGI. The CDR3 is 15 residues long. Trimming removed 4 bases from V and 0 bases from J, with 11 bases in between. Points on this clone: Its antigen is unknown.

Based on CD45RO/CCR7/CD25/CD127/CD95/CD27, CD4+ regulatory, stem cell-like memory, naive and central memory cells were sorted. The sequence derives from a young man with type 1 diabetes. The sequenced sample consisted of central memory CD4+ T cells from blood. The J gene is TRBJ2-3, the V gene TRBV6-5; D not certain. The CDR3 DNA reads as TGTGCCAGCAGTTTTTCGGCTGACAGCACAGATACGCAGTATTTT. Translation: CASSFSADSTDTQYF.